Below are 30 T cell receptor beta chains sequenced from a single sample in a study of CD8 T cells in ankylosing spondylitis. From the 5' RACE reads, TCRdb called clonotypes with MiXCR, one entry per CDR3 protein. This table holds 100,000 to 150,000 distinct CDR3 sequences, around 13% found once. Specimen: blood, either unsorted or a sorted T cell fraction (not recorded which). These receptors were obtained from a female donor with ankylosing spondylitis or in good health (not recorded which).

This clonotype has at least ten counts. The chain combines TRBV6-5 with TRBJ2-2, with 9 bases matching TRBD1. The junction had 8 bases not matched to a gene; V was cut back by 5 bases and J by 7 bases. Germline V CDR1 and CDR2: MNHEY, SVGAGI. This CDR3 has 15 amino acids. In DNA form, the CDR3 reads TGTGCCAGCAGTCACCAACAGGGGGCTAGCGGGGAGCTGTTTTTT. This gives the protein CASSHQQGASGELFF.

This sequence joins TRBV28 and TRBJ2-2; TRBD2 aligns across 7 bases. The ends lost 7 bases at V and 0 bases at J; junction bases unmatched: 5. From germline, CDR1 is MDHEN and CDR2 SYDVKM. CDR3 size: 15 residues. CDR3 sequence reads: CASNKLATNTGELFF. The CDR3 bases are TGTGCCAGCAACAAACTAGCGACGAACACCGGGGAGCTGTTTTTT.

As for this clonotype: This may be a read error: a much more frequent sequence differs by one nucleotide. V gene TRBV5-5 combines with J gene TRBJ1-3; D ambiguous. In germline, CDR1 is SGHKS, CDR2 YYEKEE (reference sequence). This CDR3 comprises 17 residues. CDR3 DNA sequence: TGTGTCAGCAGCCCGGCCCCACCAGGCAGCTCTGGAAACACCATATATTTT. Encoded protein: CVSSPAPPGSSGNTIYF.

The rearrangement links TRBV19 to TRBJ2-3; 9 bases map to TRBD1. The germline gives CDR1 LNHDA, CDR2 SQIVND (reference sequence). The CDR3 totals 13 residues. Trimming cost V 5 bases and J 8 bases; bases outside gene matches: 5. In DNA, the CDR3 is TGTGCCAGTAGTGAGCAACAGGGGGCTACGCAGTATTTT. As protein: CASSEQQGATQYF.

This clonotype occurred a few times. The chain has TRBV20-1 and TRBJ2-3; 11 nucleotides match TRBD2. The CDR3 is 15 residues long. J gave up 1 base and V 6 bases, and 6 bases lay outside the gene matches. From germline, CDR1 is DFQATT and CDR2 SNEGSKA (reference sequence). CDR3 bases: TGCAGTGCCCTAGGGACTAGCGGAGGCACAGATACGCAGTATTTT. Its translation: CSALGTSGGTDTQYF.

This clonotype turned up a few times. This chain uses TRBV14 with TRBJ2-7, with TRBD2 as a possible D gene (6 bases). The germline gives CDR1 SGHDN, CDR2 FVKESK. The CDR3 spans 12 residues. V lost 5 bases and J lost 5, with 10 bases in between. The CDR3: CASSGLYHEQYF. The DNA of the CDR3 is TGTGCCAGCAGCGGACTATACCACGAGCAGTACTTC. The whole variable domain, filled in from reference TRBV14 and TRBJ2-7, reads EAGVTQFPSHSVIEKGQTVTLRCDPISGHDNLYWYRRVMGKEIKFLLHFVKESKQDESGMPNNRFLAERTGGTYSTLKVQPAELEDSGVYFCASSGLYHEQYFGPGTRLTVT.

This clonotype appeared many times. The gene calls are TRBV5-1 and TRBJ2-2; D perhaps matches TRBD1 (6 bases). The CDR3 covers 15 residues. Germline V gene sequence: CDR1 SGHRS, CDR2 YFSETQ. V lost 3 bases to trimming and J lost 2 bases, with 11 bases between them. In DNA form, the CDR3 reads TGCGCCAGCAGCTCTCGACAGGTTAACACCGGGGAGCTGTTTTTT. Protein sequence: CASSSRQVNTGELFF.

There are many counts of this clonotype. This chain uses TRBV7-2 with TRBJ2-6, with 8 bases matching TRBD1. The V gene end was trimmed by 2 bases and the J gene end by 13 bases; junction bases not matched to a gene: 1. This CDR3 spans 12 amino acids. The germline CDR1 and CDR2 sequences are SGHTA and FQGNSA. CDR3 DNA: TGTGCCAGCAGCTTAAGGACAGGGGTCCTGACTTTC. It yields the protein CASSLRTGVLTF.

The chain links TRBV7-8 to TRBJ1-2, with D maybe TRBD1 (5 bases). V was trimmed by 5 bases and J by 7 bases, leaving 11 bases between them. Germline CDR1 SGHVS, CDR2 FQNEAQ. CDR3 length: 12 amino acids. The CDR3 sequence is CASSQEGLGYTF. The CDR3 bases are TGTGCCAGCAGCCAAGAGGGGCTTGGCTACACCTTC.

This clonotype has ten or more counts. The chain employs TRBV4-1 and TRBJ2-1; 12 bases are shared with TRBD2. V gave up 6 bases and J gave up 5 bases; unmatched junction bases: 5. The germline CDR1 and CDR2 sequences are MGHRA and YSYEKL. The CDR3 consists of 15 residues. Here the CDR3 DNA reads TGCGCCAGCAGTCGACTAGCGGGAGCCAACAATGAGCAGTTCTTC. Amino acid sequence: CASSRLAGANNEQFF.

This clonotype has just a few counts. The rearrangement uses TRBV2 and TRBJ2-3, with D unclear. The V gene lost 8 bases and the J gene lost 5 bases, with 11 bases spanning the gap. The germline CDR1 and CDR2 sequences are SNHLY and FYNNEI. CDR3 length: 12 residues. The CDR3 sequence is CASGLGIDTQYF. The CDR3 nucleotides are TGTGCCAGCGGGCTGGGGATAGATACGCAGTATTTT.

This clonotype was observed at least ten times. The chain couples TRBV6-1 to TRBJ2-1; TRBD2 aligns across 8 bases. V dropped 7 bases and J dropped 4; count of bases not matched to a gene: 6. CDR1 and CDR2 from the germline V gene are MNHNS and SASEGT. The CDR3 consists of 14 residues. This CDR3 reads CASTRTSWYNEQFF. CDR3 in DNA: TGTGCCAGCACCCGGACTAGCTGGTACAATGAGCAGTTCTTC.

This sequence joins TRBV3-1 and TRBJ2-5; perhaps TRBD2 as D (6 bases). The ends were cut back, 10 bases at V and 3 bases at J, with 27 bases in the middle. The CDR3 covers 17 residues. CDR1 LGHDT and CDR2 YNNKEL come from the germline V gene (reference sequence). The CDR3 protein is CATSKRASGRTKETQYF. The CDR3 DNA reads as TGTGCCACCTCCAAGCGGGCCAGCGGGCGTACCAAAGAGACCCAGTACTTC.

The chain combines TRBV27 with TRBJ1-5; 7 nucleotides align to TRBD1. Unmatched junction bases numbered 4, after V lost 5 bases and J lost 6 bases. The CDR3 totals 13 residues. The germline gives CDR1 MNHEY, CDR2 SMNVEV (reference sequence). This CDR3 is CASSRQGGQPQHF. CDR3 nucleotide sequence: TGTGCCAGCAGTCGACAGGGAGGTCAGCCCCAGCATTTT.

The table lists this clonotype with many counts. V gene TRBV12-3 or TRBV12-4 combines with J gene TRBJ2-7; TRBD2 agrees at 9 bases. V lost 6 bases and J lost 4; bases outside the gene matches: 19. The CDR3 runs to 18 residues. DNA for the CDR3: TGTGCCAGCAGCCATCAGAGTCTACTTAGCGGGAGTAATTACGAGCAGTACTTC. Translated, it gives CASSHQSLLSGSNYEQYF.

This clonotype came up a few times. The V gene is TRBV12-3 or TRBV12-4, the J gene TRBJ1-3; D may be TRBD1 (6 bases). V shed 8 bases and J shed 0 bases, with 11 bases lying between them. The CDR3 contains 14 residues. The CDR3, as DNA: TGTGCCAGCCTCGACAGGTTCTCTGGAAACACCATATATTTT. Residues: CASLDRFSGNTIYF.

The rearrangement uses TRBV20-1 and TRBJ2-7, with 7 bases matching TRBD1. The CDR3 is made up of 14 amino acids. Per the germline V gene, CDR1 is DFQATT and CDR2 is SNEGSKA (reference sequence). Trimming took 5 bases from V and 0 from J; bases not matched to a gene: 7. CDR3 DNA: TGCAGTGCTTGGGGACAGCGGAGCTCCTACGAGCAGTACTTC. Protein product: CSAWGQRSSYEQYF.

In this sample, this clonotype turned up many times. The chain uses TRBV9 and TRBJ2-2, with unresolved D. V was shortened by 9 bases and J by 5 bases, with 5 bases between the two germline ends. Germline V lookup: CDR1 SGDLS, CDR2 YYNGEE. The CDR3 consists of 10 residues. CDR3 sequence (DNA): TGTGCCAACAAAACCGGGGAGCTGTTTTTT. Its translation: CANKTGELFF.

The chain uses TRBV7-9 and TRBJ2-3; D not certain. This CDR3 comprises 15 residues. V shed 5 bases and J shed 4 bases, with 16 bases lying between them. Germline assignment: CDR1 SEHNR and CDR2 FQNEAQ (reference sequence). CDR3 loop: CASSPLGIVPDTQYF. The DNA of the CDR3 is TGTGCCAGCAGCCCCCTCGGTATCGTGCCAGATACGCAGTATTTT.

This clonotype was counted only a few times. This chain uses TRBV12-3 or TRBV12-4 with TRBJ2-6, with D possibly being TRBD1 (5 bases). V was cut by 5 bases and J by 0 bases, with 14 bases left in between. The CDR3 length is 17 residues. Here the CDR3 DNA reads TGTGCCAGCAGTGGGCAGGGCTTCAGCTCTGGGGCCAACGTCCTGACTTTC. As protein: CASSGQGFSSGANVLTF.

This clonotype was detected a few times. CDR3 DNA: TGCAGCGCGGGGACAGGGGGCGCGAAAGGGTACACTGAAGCTTTCTTT. It translates to CSAGTGGAKGYTEAFF. This chain uses TRBV20-1 with TRBJ1-1; 12 bases map to TRBD1. Germline V gene data show CDR1 as DFQATT and CDR2 as SNEGSKA (reference sequence). The CDR3 contains 16 residues.

This chain connects TRBV20-1 to TRBJ2-3, with TRBD2 matching 8 bases. In germline, CDR1 is DFQATT, CDR2 SNEGSKA (reference sequence). The CDR3 has 15 amino acids. Trimming removed 6 bases from V and 2 bases from J; junction bases left unmatched: 10. The CDR3, as DNA: TGCAGTGCCCATAAAGGCGGGGGGACCACAGATACGCAGTATTTT. Its protein is CSAHKGGGTTDTQYF.

This clonotype was seen at least ten times. V is TRBV7-9 and J is TRBJ2-7; D is possibly TRBD2 (6 bases). Trimming cost V 5 bases and J 6 bases, with 17 bases left between them. Germline V CDR1 and CDR2: SEHNR, FQNEAQ (reference sequence). This CDR3 contains 14 residues. The CDR3 DNA sequence: TGTGCCAGCAGCATGATCCAGGTCGGGAGCGAGCAGTACTTC. Amino acids: CASSMIQVGSEQYF.

The chain uses TRBV6-2 or TRBV6-3 and TRBJ2-5; D call uncertain. The CDR3 covers 11 residues. In germline, CDR1 is MNHEY, CDR2 SVGEGT. V was pared by 6 bases and J by 5 bases, with 7 bases between. DNA for the CDR3: TGTGCCAGCAGGGACCTTGAGACCCAGTACTTC. The encoded protein is CASRDLETQYF.

This clonotype showed up many times. V gene TRBV5-1 combines with J gene TRBJ1-2; D is ambiguous. CDR1 is SGHRS, CDR2 YFSETQ, per germline. Trimming removed 0 bases at V and 8 bases at J, with 14 bases between. This CDR3 has 14 amino acids. CDR3 in DNA: TGCGCCAGCAGCTTGGTTTCGGAAAGTCTCGGCTACACCTTC. It codes for CASSLVSESLGYTF.

The table lists this clonotype with a few counts. This chain joins TRBV29-1 and TRBJ2-1; D is uncertain. CDR1 is SQVTM, CDR2 ANQGSEA, per germline. This CDR3 has 11 amino acids. V shed 6 bases and J shed 10 bases, with 13 bases lying between them. The CDR3 DNA reads TGCAGCGTGACTTTAGTGGAGGAGCAGTTCTTC. This sequence encodes CSVTLVEEQFF.

This clonotype has more than one count but fewer than ten. The chain has TRBV12-3 or TRBV12-4 and TRBJ2-2; 11 bases are a match to TRBD1. CDR3 length: 14 residues. V lost 6 bases and J lost 4; bases outside the gene matches: 1. CDR3 DNA sequence: TGTGCCAGCAGGGGGACAGGGGGCACCGGGGAGCTGTTTTTT. Protein: CASRGTGGTGELFF.

This clonotype has a handful of counts. The V and J genes are TRBV7-2 and TRBJ2-3, with 8 nucleotides matching TRBD2. CDR1 is SGHTA and CDR2 is FQGNSA in the germline V gene. This CDR3 is 16 amino acids long. The ends lost 1 base at V and 5 bases at J; junction bases unmatched: 8. CDR3 protein: CASSLVWRGAGDTQYF. DNA for the CDR3: TGTGCCAGCAGCTTAGTGTGGCGGGGGGCGGGAGATACGCAGTATTTT.

This clonotype has a count of ten or more. The chain links TRBV20-1 to TRBJ2-7, with unresolved D. In germline, CDR1 is DFQATT, CDR2 SNEGSKA (reference sequence). The germline V and J ends were trimmed by 1 base and 0 bases, with 13 bases remaining between them. This CDR3 contains 15 residues. CDR3 sequence: CSARAPQRSSYEQYF. The CDR3 coding sequence is TGCAGTGCTAGAGCTCCACAGAGGAGCTCCTACGAGCAGTACTTC.

This clonotype was recorded at least ten times. This chain links TRBV20-1 with TRBJ1-5; no firm D call. This CDR3 is 14 amino acids long. The V gene's germline CDR1 is DFQATT and CDR2 SNEGSKA (reference sequence). V dropped 3 bases and J dropped 4 bases, with 13 bases sitting between them. The CDR3 nucleotides read TGCAGTGCTAGGGAAACGTCGGGGAATCAGCCCCAGCATTTT. Its translation: CSARETSGNQPQHF.